The T cell receptor beta chain under discussion was sequenced for a study of blood T cell repertoires in COVID-19. On the study more broadly: Whether acute or convalescent, the COVID-19 samples came from the United States, Italy and Spain.

In the original analysis: Nucleated cell number was recorded as an estimate derived from reference gene primer amplification. This table comes from immunoSEQ multiplex PCR, and its TCRdb copy is limited to in-frame clones, with some not included. V, J and clone size were drawn from that table, and D and trimming were deduced from the DNA. The sample consists of approximately 250,000 clones, approximately 89% of them appearing once. Study members were between about 18 and 89 years old and lived in approximately 25 US regions. The sequence was obtained from a woman aged 40 to 50 with acute COVID-19. Source material: PBMCs or T cells enriched from blood (not recorded which).

The CDR3 here is CASSQETGATEAFF. The CDR3 DNA sequence: TGCGCCAGCAGCCAAGAGACAGGGGCCACTGAAGCTTTCTTT. The V and J genes are TRBV4-3 and TRBJ1-1; TRBD1 aligns across 8 bases. The ends lost 0 bases at V and 4 bases at J; junction bases unmatched: 1. CDR3 length equals 14 residues. The germline CDR1 and CDR2 sequences are LGHNA and YSLEER.